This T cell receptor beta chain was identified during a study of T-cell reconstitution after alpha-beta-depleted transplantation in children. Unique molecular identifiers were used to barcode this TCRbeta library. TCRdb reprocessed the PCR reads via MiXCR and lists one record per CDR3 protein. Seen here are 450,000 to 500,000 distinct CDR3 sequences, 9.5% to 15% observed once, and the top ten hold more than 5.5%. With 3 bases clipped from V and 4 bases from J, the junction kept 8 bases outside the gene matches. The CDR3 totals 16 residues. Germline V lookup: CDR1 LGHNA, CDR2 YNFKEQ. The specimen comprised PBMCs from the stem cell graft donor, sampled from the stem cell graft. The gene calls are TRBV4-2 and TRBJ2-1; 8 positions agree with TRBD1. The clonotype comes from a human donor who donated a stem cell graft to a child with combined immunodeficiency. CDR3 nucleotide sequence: TGTGCCAGCAGCCACGAGACAGGGGACGCTTACAATGAGCAGTTCTTC. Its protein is CASSHETGDAYNEQFF.